Sequencing of this T cell receptor (beta chain) was carried out in a study of cytomegalovirus exposure and HLA in healthy donors. Study-wide results and caveats: Rare TCR sequences predominated, though certain public TCRs were found in many donors. Among TCR beta chains, those listed as cytomegalovirus-associated numbered fewer than 200.

The PCR used 60 Vbeta and 13 Jbeta primers. Profiling relied on immunoSEQ multiplex PCR, and the TCRdb table lists in-frame clones only, not all of them. This repertoire comprises about 140,000 clones; its ten largest clones make up 2% to 2.5%. With 4 bases removed from V and 4 bases from J, the gap between germline ends came to 6 bases. CDR1 and CDR2 from the germline V gene are MGHDK and SYGVNS. The CDR3 is made up of 12 amino acids. In the case of this clone: Its specificity is not known.

Regarding donors, all were healthy bone marrow donors. Each donor was nominally healthy when sampled (though unrecorded immune exposures were likely). This clonotype was sampled from a woman younger than 35 in good health and CMV-seronegative. The chain couples TRBV25-1 to TRBJ2-3; a possible D gene is TRBD2 (5 bases). The specimen was PBMCs. The CDR3 is CASSGLSDTQYF. CDR3 in DNA: TGTGCCAGCAGTGGACTATCAGATACGCAGTATTTT.